These 29 T cell receptor beta chains originate from one sample sequenced in a study of cytomegalovirus exposure and HLA in healthy donors. Vbeta (60) and Jbeta (13) primers were used in the PCR. Using immunoSEQ multiplex PCR, the repertoire was profiled, and TCRdb retains in-frame clones only, with some absent. This table holds 200,000 to 250,000 clones, roughly 83% found once. Sequenced input: PBMCs. All receptors derive from a girl aged 10 to 17 in good health and CMV-seronegative.

This chain uses TRBV2 with TRBJ2-1; weak D call: TRBD1 (6 bases). The CDR3 contains 15 residues. Germline V CDR1 and CDR2: SNHLY, FYNNEI. V dropped 6 bases and J dropped 0 bases, with 12 bases sitting between them. CDR3 region: CASRQNRDSYNEQFF. CDR3 nucleotides: TGTGCCAGCAGGCAAAACAGGGACTCCTACAATGAGCAGTTCTTC.

The chain joins TRBV5-1 to TRBJ2-1, with TRBD1 identical over 8 bases. The CDR3 has 13 amino acids. V lost 4 bases to trimming and J lost 4 bases; unmatched junction nucleotides: 1. Germline lookup yields CDR1 SGHRS and CDR2 YFSETQ. In nucleotides, the CDR3 is TGCGCCAGCAGCGGGACAGGATACAATGAGCAGTTCTTC. It yields the protein CASSGTGYNEQFF. The whole variable domain, filled in from reference TRBV5-1 and TRBJ2-1, reads KAGVTQTPRYLIKTRGQQVTLSCSPISGHRSVSWYQQTPGQGLQFLFEYFSETQRNKGNFPGRFSGRQFSNSRSEMNVSTLELGDSALYLCASSGTGYNEQFFGPGTRLTVL.

The gene calls are TRBV11-2 and TRBJ1-3, with D possibly matching TRBD1 (5 bases). Between the trimmed V and J ends, which lost 2 bases and 0 bases, there was a span of 14 bases. Germline values: CDR1 SGHAT, CDR2 FQNNGV. CDR3 length: 17 residues. This CDR3 reads CASSLYLTGSSGNTIYF. The CDR3 nucleotides are TGTGCCAGCAGCTTATATCTCACAGGTTCCTCTGGAAACACCATATATTTT.

The rearrangement joins TRBV7-3 to TRBJ2-1, with D perhaps matching TRBD2 (7 bases). Germline CDR1 SGHTA, CDR2 FQGTGA. V was pared by 5 bases and J by 8 bases, with 16 bases between. The CDR3 has 14 residues. The CDR3 DNA reads TGTGCCAGCAGCCTCTCCACGGGGGGCTATGAGCAGTTCTTC. Protein sequence: CASSLSTGGYEQFF. Variable domain in full (rest from reference TRBV7-3 and TRBJ2-1): GAGVSQTPSNKVTEKGKYVELRCDPISGHTALYWYRQSLGQGPEFLIYFQGTGAADDSGLPNDRFFAVRPEGSVSTLKIQRTERGDSAVYLCASSLSTGGYEQFFGPGTRLTVL.

The chain links TRBV6-6 to TRBJ2-3, with a tentative D call TRBD2 (6 bases). Deletions cut 5 bases from V and 2 bases from J, with 11 bases between. The CDR3 contains 14 residues. Germline V gene lookup returns CDR1 MNHNY and CDR2 SVGAGI (reference sequence). The CDR3 coding sequence is TGTGCCAGCAGTCGCGGGGTTGCCACAGATACGCAGTATTTT. It encodes CASSRGVATDTQYF.

This rearrangement joins TRBV10-2 to TRBJ1-1; tentatively, D is TRBD1 (6 bases). CDR3 length equals 14 residues. The germline CDR1 and CDR2 sequences are WSHSY and SAAADI. The V and J ends lost 5 bases and 0 bases respectively, with 10 bases between them. CDR3 protein: CASSRPGVNTEAFF. The DNA of the CDR3 is TGCGCCAGCAGTAGGCCAGGGGTGAACACTGAAGCTTTCTTT.

This rearrangement joins TRBV28 to TRBJ1-2; tentatively, D is TRBD1 (5 bases). The germline V gene encodes CDR1 MDHEN and CDR2 SYDVKM. The V end lost 2 bases, the J end lost 4 bases, and 17 bases lay between the germline ends. The CDR3 runs 16 residues. The CDR3 loop is CASSLKGLAVGYGYTF. CDR3 nucleotide sequence: TGTGCCAGCAGTTTAAAGGGACTGGCCGTAGGCTATGGCTACACCTTC.

This chain links TRBV28 with TRBJ1-4; D is undetermined. Germline V gene data show CDR1 as MDHEN and CDR2 as SYDVKM. The CDR3 consists of 14 residues. With 2 bases removed from V and 5 bases from J, the gap between germline ends came to 9 bases. CDR3 loop: CASSLGGRNEKLFF. As DNA, the CDR3 is TGTGCCAGCAGTTTAGGAGGTCGGAATGAAAAACTGTTTTTT.

There are a few counts of this clone. The gene calls are TRBV2 and TRBJ1-1; perhaps TRBD1 as D (5 bases). CDR1 SNHLY and CDR2 FYNNEI come from the germline V gene. CDR3 length: 17 residues. Trimming removed 3 bases from V and 1 base from J, with 18 bases in between. The DNA of the CDR3 is TGTGCCAGCAGTGAGAGCAGGGTAGGTTCCCGGAACACTGAAGCTTTCTTT. This codes for CASSESRVGSRNTEAFF.

A single count supports this clone. As DNA, the CDR3 is TGTGCCAGCAGCACACAACCAAATAGCAATCAGCCCCAGCATTTT. Protein product: CASSTQPNSNQPQHF. The chain joins TRBV28 to TRBJ1-5, with D unclear. This CDR3 contains 15 residues. Trimming left V 6 bases short and J 0 bases short, with 12 bases between. CDR1 MDHEN and CDR2 SYDVKM come from the germline V gene. Full variable domain (missing parts from reference TRBV28 and TRBJ1-5): DVKVTQSSRYLVKRTGEKVFLECVQDMDHENMFWYRQDPGLGLRLIYFSYDVKMKEKGDIPEGYSVSREKKERFSLILESASTNQTSMYLCASSTQPNSNQPQHFGDGTRLSIL.

The chain combines TRBV7-2 with TRBJ1-4; TRBD1 aligns across 9 bases. Germline V gives CDR1 SGHTA, CDR2 FQGNSA. The CDR3 is made up of 14 amino acids. V lost 3 bases to trimming and J lost 11 bases; unmatched junction nucleotides: 7. This CDR3 reads CASSFLTGGGKLFF. Here the CDR3 DNA reads TGTGCCAGCAGCTTCCTGACAGGGGGGGGGAAACTGTTTTTT. Full variable domain (outside the CDR3, taken from reference TRBV7-2 and TRBJ1-4): GAGVSQSPSNKVTEKGKDVELRCDPISGHTALYWYRQSLGQGLEFLIYFQGNSAPDKSGLPSDRFSAERTGGSVSTLTIQRTQQEDSAVYLCASSFLTGGGKLFFGSGTQLSVL.

The chain recombines TRBV28 with TRBJ2-5; 8 nucleotides agree with TRBD2. The DNA end is a closer match to TRBJ2-7, so the J assignment may be wrong. Germline CDR1 is MDHEN and CDR2 is SYDVKM. The CDR3 runs 14 residues. The CDR3 DNA is TGTGCCAGCATCCCCACCGGGACTAGCTACGAGCAGTACTTC. Protein: CASIPTGTSYEQYF.

The chain employs TRBV6-6 and TRBJ1-5, with unresolved D. The V end was cut by 5 bases, the J end by 4 bases, with 12 bases between. CDR1 and CDR2 (germline): MNHNY, SVGAGI (reference sequence). The CDR3 spans 14 residues. The CDR3 DNA reads TGTGCCAGCAGTAGCCGGAGGGAAAATCAGCCCCAGCATTTT. Its protein is CASSSRRENQPQHF.

This clone was seen a handful of times. This chain links TRBV4-3 with TRBJ2-7; 9 bases map to TRBD2. CDR3 length: 16 residues. Germline-derived CDR1 and CDR2 are LGHNA and YSLEER. V shed 4 bases, J shed 2 bases, and the junction held 9 bases outside the gene matches. The CDR3 bases are TGCGCCAGCAGCCCCGACGGACTAGCGTTCACCTACGAGCAGTACTTC. This translates into CASSPDGLAFTYEQYF.

The chain has TRBV29-1 and TRBJ1-2; maybe TRBD1 (5 bases). The V gene lost 4 bases and the J gene lost 8 bases, with 11 bases spanning the gap. Germline values: CDR1 SQVTM, CDR2 ANQGSEA. The CDR3 is made up of 11 amino acids. CDR3 in amino acids: CSVGRAGGYTF. The CDR3, as DNA: TGCAGCGTTGGCAGGGCGGGGGGCTACACCTTC.

The chain has TRBV28 and TRBJ2-1; 11 nucleotides match TRBD2. The V segment lost 7 bases and the J segment 10 bases; nucleotides outside the gene matches: 9. Germline CDR1 and CDR2: MDHEN and SYDVKM. There are 14 residues in the CDR3. The CDR3 nucleotides read TGTGCCAGCAATCCCCCCCTAGCGGGAGGAGAGCAGTTCTTC. Encoded protein: CASNPPLAGGEQFF.

This clone was counted between two and nine times. V gene TRBV27 combines with J gene TRBJ2-7, with 7 nucleotides matching TRBD1. This CDR3 has 15 amino acids. V shed 5 bases and J 6 bases; nucleotides not matched to a gene: 13. Germline V lookup: CDR1 MNHEY, CDR2 SMNVEV (reference sequence). As DNA, the CDR3 is TGTGCCAGCAGTGAGAGACAGGGTCGAGTTGGCGAGCAGTACTTC. Its translation: CASSERQGRVGEQYF.

The chain carries TRBV9 and TRBJ2-3, with 10 bases aligning to TRBD1. The ends lost 4 bases at V and 4 bases at J; junction bases unmatched: 9. The CDR3 spans 16 residues. Germline-derived CDR1 and CDR2 are SGDLS and YYNGEE. CDR3 sequence (DNA): TGTGCCAGCAGCTCCCTGGGGGACAGGGGACCAGATACGCAGTATTTT. Protein: CASSSLGDRGPDTQYF.

The V gene is TRBV27, the J gene TRBJ1-1; D uncertain. V lost 7 bases, J lost 1 base, and 13 bases lay in between. This CDR3 comprises 14 residues. CDR1 and CDR2 (germline): MNHEY, SMNVEV (reference sequence). The CDR3 here is CASTETRRNTEAFF. The DNA for the CDR3 is TGTGCCAGCACCGAGACTCGTCGGAACACTGAAGCTTTCTTT.

The CDR3 reads CASSLFEDYSGNTIYF. CDR3 nucleotide sequence: TGTGCCAGCAGTTTATTTGAGGATTACTCTGGAAACACCATATATTTT. The chain joins TRBV28 to TRBJ1-3; D unclear. The CDR3 extends over 16 amino acids. Germline CDR1 reads MDHEN; CDR2 reads SYDVKM. With 1 base removed from V and 0 bases from J, the gap between germline ends came to 10 bases. Variable domain in full (rest from reference TRBV28 and TRBJ1-3): DVKVTQSSRYLVKRTGEKVFLECVQDMDHENMFWYRQDPGLGLRLIYFSYDVKMKEKGDIPEGYSVSREKKERFSLILESASTNQTSMYLCASSLFEDYSGNTIYFGEGSWLTVV.

Only a few counts were recorded for this clone. The chain recombines TRBV27 with TRBJ2-7; D may be TRBD2 (5 bases). CDR1 MNHEY and CDR2 SMNVEV come from the germline V gene (reference sequence). This CDR3 contains 18 residues. Trimming pared 5 bases from V and 0 bases from J, leaving 23 bases between. CDR3 in DNA: TGTGCCAGCAGTCATTATCGGGATAGTAGGCACAGCTCCTACGAGCAGTACTTC. Translating it yields CASSHYRDSRHSSYEQYF.

This clone was seen only a few times. The J gene is TRBJ1-2, the V gene TRBV10-3, with unresolved D. The CDR3 length is 14 residues. The germline V and J ends were trimmed by 3 bases and 3 bases, with 11 bases remaining between them. Germline V gene lookup returns CDR1 ENHRY and CDR2 SYGVKD. The CDR3 loop reads CAISEETDYYGYTF. The CDR3 DNA is TGTGCCATCAGTGAAGAGACTGACTACTATGGCTACACCTTC.

The CDR3, as DNA: TGTGCCAGCAGCGTAGGGGCGACGGACACCATATATTTT. It translates to CASSVGATDTIYF. The chain joins TRBV9 to TRBJ1-3, with no clear D. Germline-derived CDR1 and CDR2 are SGDLS and YYNGEE. This CDR3 is 13 amino acids long. Trimming cost V 0 bases and J 8 bases, with 9 bases left between them. Using reference TRBV9 and TRBJ1-3 for the parts outside the CDR3, the full variable domain is DSGVTQTPKHLITATGQRVTLRCSPRSGDLSVYWYQQSLDQGLQFLIQYYNGEERAKGNILERFSAQQFPDLHSELNLSSLELGDSALYFCASSVGATDTIYFGEGSWLTVV.

This chain links TRBV10-3 with TRBJ1-2; the D is unclear. CDR1 and CDR2 from the germline V gene are ENHRY and SYGVKD. The V end was cut by 3 bases, the J end by 2 bases, with 10 bases between. There are 14 residues in the CDR3. The CDR3, as DNA: TGTGCCATCAGTGATTCAGTCCCCAACTATGGCTACACCTTC. Its protein product is CAISDSVPNYGYTF.

The chain recombines TRBV6-5 with TRBJ1-1; 7 positions agree with TRBD1. The CDR3 consists of 15 residues. The trim removed 5 bases at V and 0 bases at J, leaving 6 bases unmatched. Germline V gene data show CDR1 as MNHEY and CDR2 as SVGAGI. CDR3 sequence (DNA): TGTGCCAGCAGTCCTTCCGGGACAGTGAACACTGAAGCTTTCTTT. Encoded protein: CASSPSGTVNTEAFF.

The chain links TRBV27 to TRBJ2-2; 7 nucleotides agree with TRBD1. This CDR3 spans 17 amino acids. J was trimmed by 5 bases and V by 2 bases; bases with no gene match: 11. Looked up from germline, CDR1 is MNHEY and CDR2 is SMNVEV (reference sequence). The CDR3 region is CASSLTPTGMRTGELFF. In DNA, the CDR3 is TGTGCCAGCAGTTTAACACCGACAGGGATGAGGACCGGGGAGCTGTTTTTT.

The chain combines TRBV5-1 with TRBJ2-5; 9 bases agree with TRBD2. V was clipped by 3 bases and J by 5 bases; unmatched bases: 5. Germline lookup yields CDR1 SGHRS and CDR2 YFSETQ. This CDR3 is 14 amino acids long. CDR3 sequence reads: CASSSLLAGETQYF. Written as DNA, the CDR3 is TGCGCCAGCAGCTCCCTGCTAGCGGGGGAGACCCAGTACTTC.

The V gene is TRBV7-8, the J gene TRBJ2-1; D unresolved. V shed 5 bases and J shed 5 bases, with 10 bases lying between them. Germline CDR1 is SGHVS and CDR2 is FQNEAQ. The CDR3 has 13 amino acids. CDR3 nucleotides: TGTGCCAGCAGCCGCCGCGGCAACAATGAGCAGTTCTTC. Amino acid sequence: CASSRRGNNEQFF.

A word on this clone: Different DNA sequences within this sample yield the same CDR3. V and J are TRBV29-1 and TRBJ2-3; D is uncertain. This CDR3 is built from 12 residues. CDR1 is SQVTM, CDR2 ANQGSEA, per germline. V shed 1 base and J shed 0 bases, with 2 bases lying between them. The DNA for the CDR3 is TGCAGCGTTGAAGCGAGCACAGATACGCAGTATTTT. Encoded protein: CSVEASTDTQYF.